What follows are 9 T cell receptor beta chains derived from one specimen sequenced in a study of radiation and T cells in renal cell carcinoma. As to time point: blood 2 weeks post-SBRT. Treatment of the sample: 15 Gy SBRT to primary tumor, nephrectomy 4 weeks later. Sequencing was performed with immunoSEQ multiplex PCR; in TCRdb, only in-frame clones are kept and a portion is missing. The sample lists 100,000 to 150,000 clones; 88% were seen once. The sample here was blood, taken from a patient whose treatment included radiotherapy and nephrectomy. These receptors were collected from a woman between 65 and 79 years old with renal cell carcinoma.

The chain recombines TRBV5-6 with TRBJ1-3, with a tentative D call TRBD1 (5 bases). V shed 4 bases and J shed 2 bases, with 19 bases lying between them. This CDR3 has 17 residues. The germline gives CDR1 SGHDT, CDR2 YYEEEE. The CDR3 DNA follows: TGTGCCAGCAGCCTGTCCCGAGGGGTATACCCTGGAAACACCATATATTTT. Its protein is CASSLSRGVYPGNTIYF.

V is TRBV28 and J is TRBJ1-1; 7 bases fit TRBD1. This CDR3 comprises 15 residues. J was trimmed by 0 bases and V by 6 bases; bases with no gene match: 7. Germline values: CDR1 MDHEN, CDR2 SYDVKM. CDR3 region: CASSLLTGLNTEAFF. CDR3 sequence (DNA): TGTGCCAGCAGCCTCCTGACAGGGCTGAACACTGAAGCTTTCTTT.

This CDR3 reads CAWKTGVFEAFF. Written as DNA, the CDR3 is TGTGCCTGGAAAACAGGGGTCTTTGAAGCTTTCTTT. V usage is TRBV30 and J usage is TRBJ1-1; 7 positions agree with TRBD1. The CDR3 runs 12 residues. V trimming: 4 bases; J trimming: 7 bases; junction bases outside the gene matches: 6. Germline V gene sequence: CDR1 GTSNPN, CDR2 SVGIG (reference sequence).

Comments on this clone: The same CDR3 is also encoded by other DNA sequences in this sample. The CDR3 loop reads CASSYGSGTGNSPLHF. The DNA for the CDR3 is TGTGCCAGCAGCTACGGGTCCGGGACAGGGAATTCACCCCTCCACTTT. The rearrangement uses TRBV13 and TRBJ1-6; 9 bases are shared with TRBD1. Germline assignment: CDR1 PRHDT and CDR2 FYEKMQ (reference sequence). The CDR3 is 16 residues long. The junction had 8 bases not matched to a gene; V was cut back by 4 bases and J by 7 bases.

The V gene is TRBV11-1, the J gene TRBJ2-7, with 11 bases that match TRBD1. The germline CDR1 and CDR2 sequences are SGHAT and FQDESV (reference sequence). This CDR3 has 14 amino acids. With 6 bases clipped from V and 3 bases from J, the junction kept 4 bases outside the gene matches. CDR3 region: CASRRGTGGYEQYF. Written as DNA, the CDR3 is TGTGCCAGCAGGCGGGGGACAGGGGGCTACGAGCAGTACTTC.

The CDR3 coding sequence is TGTGCCAGCAGCTTAGAAAAGAGTGAAAAACTGTTTTTT. Encoded protein: CASSLEKSEKLFF. V gene TRBV7-9 combines with J gene TRBJ1-4; no firm D call. CDR3 length: 13 amino acids. Germline V gene data show CDR1 as SEHNR and CDR2 as FQNEAQ (reference sequence). V was clipped by 1 base and J by 7 bases, with 7 bases between them.

The CDR3 bases are TGTGCCAGCAGCAAGGCTAGCGGGTCCAAGCACAATGAGCAGTTCTTC. Protein: CASSKASGSKHNEQFF. This chain links TRBV21-1 with TRBJ2-1; the DNA was not used to check the table's D call, TRBD2. TRBV21-1 is marked as a pseudogene. The CDR3 contains 16 residues.

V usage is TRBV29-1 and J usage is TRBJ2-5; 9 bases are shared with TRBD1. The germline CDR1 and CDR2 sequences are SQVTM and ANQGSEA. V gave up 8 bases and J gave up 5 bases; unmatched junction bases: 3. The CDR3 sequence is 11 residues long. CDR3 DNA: TGCAGCTGCGGACAGGGGGAGACCCAGTACTTC. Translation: CSCGQGETQYF.

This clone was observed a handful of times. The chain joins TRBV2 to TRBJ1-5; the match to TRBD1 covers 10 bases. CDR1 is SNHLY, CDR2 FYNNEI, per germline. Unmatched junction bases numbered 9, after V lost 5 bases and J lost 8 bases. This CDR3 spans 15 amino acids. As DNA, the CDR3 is TGTGCCAGCAGTTACGACAGGGGGCGACAGGAGCCCCAGCATTTT. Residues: CASSYDRGRQEPQHF.